The 18 T cell receptor delta chains below were found in one sample sequenced in a study of gamma-delta T cells after stem cell transplantation. TCRdb ran CATT on the RT-PCR reads. In the table there are about 1,300 delta-chain clones, around 1.8% of which are singletons. Source material: gamma-delta T cells. The receptors here all came from a human donor. It is not recorded whose cells these are; they may come from a transplant donor.

By share of the sample, this clone is hyperexpanded. This CDR3 is also generated by other DNA sequences in the sample. The chain is built from TRDV2 and TRDJ3; 9 bases match TRDD3. This CDR3 spans 19 amino acids. Germline assignment: CDR1 GEAIGNYY and CDR2 EKD. Trimming cost V 0 bases and J 0 bases; bases outside gene matches: 5. The DNA for the CDR3 is TGTGCCTGTGACACCCTGGGGGATCCTAGCTCCTGGGACACCCGACAGATGTTTTTC. Its protein is CACDTLGDPSSWDTRQMFF.

Notes on this clone: TCRdb has a much larger clone's protein, which differs at residue 9 from the translation of this DNA, likely because of a read error; what is shown is the protein translated from the DNA. The rearrangement links TRDV2 to TRDJ3; weak D call: TRDD3 (6 bases). The CDR3 is 20 residues long. V shed 0 bases and J shed 0 bases, with 17 bases lying between them. CDR1 is GEAIGNYY and CDR2 is EKD in the germline V gene. The DNA of the CDR3 is TGTGCCTGTGACACCGCTGGGGATGGCCCCAGCTCCTGGGACACCCGACAGATGTTTTTC. It specifies CACDTAGDGPSSWDTRQMFF.

On this clone: TCRdb records a much larger clone's protein for this DNA, with a difference at residue 10 that likely arises from a read error; the protein given is the translation of the DNA. The genes are TRDV2 and TRDJ1; 11 bases fit TRDD3. The CDR3 runs 15 residues. V shed 7 bases and J 4 bases; nucleotides not matched to a gene: 10. CDR1 GEAIGNYY and CDR2 EKD come from the germline V gene. CDR3 sequence: CACDSWGIPIDKLIF. In nucleotides, the CDR3 is TGTGCCTGCGATAGCTGGGGGATACCCATCGATAAACTCATCTTT.

As regards this clone: The protein in TCRdb stems from a much larger clone and differs at residue 8 from this DNA's translation, likely a read error; here the protein is translated from the DNA. The chain has TRDV2 and TRDJ1; 11 bases match TRDD3. CDR3 length: 18 residues. The junction had 11 bases not matched to a gene; V was cut back by 0 bases and J by 3 bases. Germline assignment: CDR1 GEAIGNYY and CDR2 EKD. The DNA for the CDR3 is TGTGCCTGTGACACCGTGTCGATTGGGGGATACGGTCCCGATAAACTCATCTTT. Translating gives CACDTVSIGGYGPDKLIF.

This clone was counted between two and nine times. TCRdb's protein, taken from a much larger clone, differs from this DNA's translation at residue 10, likely owing to a read error; the protein displayed comes from the DNA. This chain joins TRDV2 and TRDJ1; 9 bases fit TRDD3. J was trimmed by 8 bases and V by 3 bases; bases with no gene match: 9. Germline loops: CDR1 GEAIGNYY, CDR2 EKD. The CDR3 loop spans 14 amino acids. The CDR3 coding sequence is TGTGCCTGTGACCCCGTACTGGGGGACCCGAAACTCATCTTT. Translating gives CACDPVLGDPKLIF.

This clone was seen more than once but under ten times. A far larger clone is just one base off, so this is likely a read error. The same CDR3 arises from other DNA sequences in this sample as well. The chain links TRDV2 to TRDJ3, with 9 bases aligning to TRDD3. Germline lookup yields CDR1 GEAIGNYY and CDR2 EKD. The CDR3 runs 19 residues. The CDR3 DNA reads TGTGCCTGTGACACCCTGGGGGATCCTAGCTCCTGGGACACCAGACAGATGTTTTTC. Amino acids: CACDTLGDPSSWDTRQMFF.

This clone has more than one count but fewer than ten. TCRdb records a much larger clone's protein for this DNA, with a difference at residue 15 that likely arises from a read error; the protein given is the translation of the DNA. The chain uses TRDV2 and TRDJ3; 11 bases agree with TRDD3. The CDR3 has 21 residues. The germline gives CDR1 GEAIGNYY, CDR2 EKD. The chain's CDR3 is CACDTTLGGYASSWHTRQMFF. The CDR3 bases are TGTGCCTGTGACACCACCCTTGGGGGATACGCTAGCTCCTGGCACACCCGACAGATGTTTTTC.

Points on this clone: A far larger clone is just one base off, so this is likely a read error. V is TRDV2 and J is TRDJ1; 12 bases are shared with TRDD3. There are 17 residues in the CDR3. Trimming cost V 3 bases and J 3 bases; bases outside gene matches: 10. Germline V lookup: CDR1 GEAIGNYY, CDR2 EKD. DNA for the CDR3: TGTGCCTGTGACGCCCTGGGGGATACGCAGTCTTCCGATAAACTCATCTTT. Its protein is CACDALGDTQSSDKLIF.

This clone showed up just a few times. A far larger clone is one nucleotide away, so this likely arose from a read error. CDR3 amino acids: CACDTITEGHTDKLIF. In nucleotides, the CDR3 is TGTGCCTGTGACACCATTACTGAGGGACACACCGATAAACTCATCTTT. The V and J genes are TRDV2 and TRDJ1; D unclear. Trimming removed 0 bases from V and 0 bases from J, with 13 bases in between. The CDR3 contains 16 residues. The V gene's germline CDR1 is GEAIGNYY and CDR2 EKD.

This clone has a handful of counts. With a far larger clone one base away, a read error is the likely cause. Other DNA sequences in this specimen translate into the identical CDR3. The chain links TRDV2 to TRDJ1; D remains ambiguous. Germline CDR1 reads GEAIGNYY; CDR2 reads EKD. With 4 bases removed from V and 0 bases from J, the gap between germline ends came to 17 bases. There are 16 residues in the CDR3. CDR3 coding DNA: TGTGCCTGTGAAGGGCTAGTCGGGTCTAACACCGATAAACTCATCTTT. Translation: CACEGLVGSNTDKLIF.

In its sample, this clone ranks as hyperexpanded. Other DNA sequences in the sample encode the same CDR3. This chain uses TRDV2 with TRDJ1; TRDD3 matches 10 bases. This CDR3 is built from 17 residues. Germline V gives CDR1 GEAIGNYY, CDR2 EKD. The V gene end was trimmed by 3 bases and the J gene end by 5 bases; junction bases not matched to a gene: 14. In DNA, the CDR3 is TGTGCCTGTGACGGACTGGGGGATGGTCGGAGGGGAGATAAACTCATCTTT. It specifies CACDGLGDGRRGDKLIF.

This clone qualifies as medium-sized (0.01 to 0.1%). With only one base between it and a far larger clone, this is likely a read error. The CDR3 sequence: CARDPMGQYTDKLIF. The CDR3 bases are TGTGCCCGTGACCCAATGGGGCAGTACACCGATAAACTCATCTTT. The chain employs TRDV2 and TRDJ1; D may be TRDD3 (5 bases). The CDR3 is 15 residues long. Germline V lookup: CDR1 GEAIGNYY, CDR2 EKD.

This clone showed up just a few times. A far larger clone differs by one base, so this is likely a read error. The chain combines TRDV2 with TRDJ3, with 10 bases matching TRDD3. The CDR3 loop spans 22 amino acids. The germline V gene has CDR1 GEAIGNYY and CDR2 EKD. The junction had 14 bases not matched to a gene; V was cut back by 0 bases and J by 1 base. In nucleotides, the CDR3 is TGTGCCTGTGACACCATCGGCACTGGGGGATCCGGTCGGTCCTGGGACACCCGACAGATGTTTTTC. Residues: CACDTIGTGGSGRSWDTRQMFF.

Judged by abundance, this clone is medium-sized (0.01 to 0.1%). This sequence may be a read error, since a much larger clone differs from it by one base. J is TRDJ3 and V is TRDV2, with 12 bases fitting TRDD3. The length of the CDR3 is 21 residues. Germline assignment: CDR1 GEAIGNYY and CDR2 EKD. The CDR3 region has the DNA TGTGCCCGTGACACCGGGAACTGGGGGATACATCGCCCCTGGGACACCCGACAGATGTTTTTC. Translation: CARDTGNWGIHRPWDTRQMFF.

This clone is termed medium-sized (0.01 to 0.1%). Other DNA sequences in the same sample also yield this CDR3. This chain links TRDV2 with TRDJ1; perhaps TRDD3 as D (5 bases). V was pared by 0 bases and J by 7 bases, with 14 bases between. The CDR3 sequence is 14 residues long. Germline values: CDR1 GEAIGNYY, CDR2 EKD. CDR3 sequence (DNA): TGTGCCTGTGACACCGTAGGGGAGAACTTTAAACTCATCTTT. Translated: CACDTVGENFKLIF.

This clone was counted a few times. This DNA's translation and the protein TCRdb lists, from a much larger clone, do not match at residue 5, likely due to a read error; the protein shown is translated from the DNA. The chain joins TRDV2 to TRDJ3, with TRDD3 matching over 10 bases. The CDR3 spans 19 residues. CDR1 and CDR2 from the germline V gene are GEAIGNYY and EKD. Trimming took 3 bases from V and 2 from J; bases not matched to a gene: 9. The CDR3 nucleotides are TGTGCCTGTGACGCCGTGGTGGGGGATACCACCTGGGACACCCGACAGATGTTTTTC. It encodes CACDAVVGDTTWDTRQMFF.

This clone was counted between two and nine times. A read error is likely here: a far larger clone is one base away. CDR3 region: CARDVLGDSRGSWDTRQMFF. The DNA of the CDR3 is TGTGCCCGTGACGTTCTGGGGGATAGTCGTGGCTCCTGGGACACCCGACAGATGTTTTTC. This chain connects TRDV2 to TRDJ3; 10 positions agree with TRDD3. Per the germline V gene, CDR1 is GEAIGNYY and CDR2 is EKD. This CDR3 spans 20 amino acids.

Only a few counts were recorded for this clone. A far more abundant clone sits one base away, making this likely a read error. Additional DNA sequences in this sample encode the identical CDR3. This rearrangement joins TRDV2 to TRDJ1; 9 bases line up with TRDD3. The CDR3 sequence is 14 residues long. Germline V gene sequence: CDR1 GEAIGNYY, CDR2 EKD. After removal of 4 bases from V and 8 bases from J, the junction contained 10 bases not matched to a gene. The CDR3 DNA is TGTGCCTGTGATCCCGTACTGGGGGACTCGAAACTCATCTTT. Translating gives CACDPVLGDSKLIF.